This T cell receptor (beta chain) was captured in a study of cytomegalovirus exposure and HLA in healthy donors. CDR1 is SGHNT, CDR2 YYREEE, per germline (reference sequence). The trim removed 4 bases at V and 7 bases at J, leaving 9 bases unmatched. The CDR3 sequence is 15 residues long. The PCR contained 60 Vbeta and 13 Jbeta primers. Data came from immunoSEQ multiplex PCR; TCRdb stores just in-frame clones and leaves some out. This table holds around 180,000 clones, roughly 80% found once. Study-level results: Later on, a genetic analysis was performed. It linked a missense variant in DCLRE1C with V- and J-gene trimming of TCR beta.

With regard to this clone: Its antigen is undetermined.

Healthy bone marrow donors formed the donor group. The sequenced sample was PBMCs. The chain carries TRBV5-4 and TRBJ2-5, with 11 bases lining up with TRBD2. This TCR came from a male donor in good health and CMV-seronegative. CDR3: CASSRVTSGAGTQYF. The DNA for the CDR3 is TGTGCCAGCAGCCGCGTGACTAGCGGGGCTGGGACCCAGTACTTC.